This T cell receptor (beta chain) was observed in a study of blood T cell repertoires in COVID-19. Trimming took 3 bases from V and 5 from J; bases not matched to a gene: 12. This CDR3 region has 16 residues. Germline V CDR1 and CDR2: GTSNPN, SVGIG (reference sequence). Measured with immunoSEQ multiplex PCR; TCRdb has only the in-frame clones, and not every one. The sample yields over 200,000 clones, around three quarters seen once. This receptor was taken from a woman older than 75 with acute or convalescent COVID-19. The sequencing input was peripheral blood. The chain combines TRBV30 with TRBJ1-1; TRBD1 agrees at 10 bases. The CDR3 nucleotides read TGTGCCTGGAGCCTCCGGGACAGGGGAGGAAGGACTGAAGCTTTCTTT. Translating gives CAWSLRDRGGRTEAFF.